Following are 27 T cell receptor beta chains from one sample sequenced in a study of technical replicates of blood from several donors. Sequencing was performed with immunoSEQ multiplex PCR; in TCRdb, only in-frame clones are kept and a portion is missing. The sample includes about 82,000 clones, roughly 90% of them seen just once. The sample consisted of T cells isolated from PBMCs. These receptors came from a human donor in good health.

The rearrangement joins TRBV2 to TRBJ1-5, with D possibly matching TRBD1 (5 bases). Germline V gives CDR1 SNHLY, CDR2 FYNNEI. This CDR3 contains 14 residues. The germline V and J ends were trimmed by 2 bases and 5 bases, with 10 bases remaining between them. For the CDR3, the DNA is TGTGCCAGCAGTGAATTGGACACCTATCAGCCCCAGCATTTT. Amino acid sequence: CASSELDTYQPQHF.

The chain joins TRBV7-9 to TRBJ1-2, with no clear D. The CDR3 spans 12 residues. The germline V gene encodes CDR1 SEHNR and CDR2 FQNEAQ (reference sequence). The V end lost 5 bases, the J end lost 4 bases, and 8 bases lay between the germline ends. The CDR3 DNA is TGTGCCAGCAGCCAACTCCTCTATGGCTACACCTTC. Protein sequence: CASSQLLYGYTF.

V usage is TRBV6-5 and J usage is TRBJ1-4; no definite D call. V was shortened by 2 bases and J by 3 bases, with 7 bases between the two germline ends. This CDR3 has 14 amino acids. The V gene's germline CDR1 is MNHEY and CDR2 SVGAGI. The CDR3 DNA is TGTGCCAGCAGTTACGGCGGAGCTAATGAAAAACTGTTTTTT. Amino acid sequence: CASSYGGANEKLFF.

The J gene is TRBJ2-7, the V gene TRBV10-2; TRBD2 matches 12 bases. V lost 0 bases and J lost 4; bases outside the gene matches: 1. This CDR3 contains 15 residues. CDR1 WSHSY and CDR2 SAAADI come from the germline V gene. DNA for the CDR3: TGCGCCAGCAGTGAGTCCGGACTAGCGGGGTACGAGCAGTACTTC. The encoded protein is CASSESGLAGYEQYF.

The gene calls are TRBV6-4 and TRBJ2-7; D gene ambiguous. The CDR3 length is 11 residues. Germline CDR1 is MRHNA and CDR2 is SNTAGT. Trimming removed 6 bases at V and 2 bases at J, with 5 bases between. The CDR3 region has the DNA TGTGCCAGCAGGGCCCCCTACGAGCAGTACTTC. Its protein is CASRAPYEQYF.

This clone was seen once. The rearrangement joins TRBV23-1 to TRBJ2-6, with D possibly being TRBD1 (6 bases). TRBV23-1 is flagged as an ORF with uncertain function. The CDR3 is 18 amino acids. With 3 bases removed from V and 3 bases from J, the gap between germline ends came to 18 bases. Written as DNA, the CDR3 is TGCGCCAGCAGTCACTACCGACGAACAGGGTATGGGGCCAACGTCCTGACTTTC. It encodes CASSHYRRTGYGANVLTF.

The J gene is TRBJ1-4, the V gene TRBV6-1; 8 nucleotides match TRBD1. Trimming removed 4 bases from V and 5 bases from J; junction bases left unmatched: 3. Germline V CDR1 and CDR2: MNHNS, SASEGT. The CDR3 sequence is 14 residues long. CDR3 sequence reads: CASSAQGGNEKLFF. The CDR3 nucleotides read TGTGCCAGCAGTGCACAGGGGGGGAATGAAAAACTGTTTTTT.

There are a few counts of this clone. CDR3 in DNA: TGTGCCAGCATTAACGGCCGGGTTACTGAAGCTTTCTTT. Its protein is CASINGRVTEAFF. V gene TRBV28 combines with J gene TRBJ1-1, with D uncertain. CDR1 is MDHEN and CDR2 is SYDVKM in the germline V gene. V was trimmed by 7 bases and J by 5 bases, leaving 14 bases between them. The CDR3 is 13 amino acids.

This chain connects TRBV6-5 to TRBJ2-7; a possible D gene is TRBD2 (5 bases). The CDR3 is 16 residues long. Trimming took 0 bases from V and 3 from J, leaving 15 bases between them. CDR1 is MNHEY and CDR2 is SVGAGI in the germline V gene. CDR3 amino acids: CASSYSILIGGYEQYF. The CDR3 nucleotides read TGTGCCAGCAGTTACTCGATTCTTATAGGAGGCTACGAGCAGTACTTC.

The DNA for the CDR3 is TGCGCCAGCACAAATACAGGGGCTAATGAAAAACTGTTTTTT. It translates to CASTNTGANEKLFF. This sequence joins TRBV5-1 and TRBJ1-4; 7 bases match TRBD1. CDR1 and CDR2 (germline): SGHRS, YFSETQ. The CDR3 is 14 residues long. V was clipped by 6 bases and J by 3 bases; unmatched bases: 5.

The rearrangement joins TRBV6-5 to TRBJ1-4, with TRBD1 as a possible D gene (5 bases). Germline CDR1 and CDR2: MNHEY and SVGAGI. The germline V and J ends were trimmed by 10 bases and 4 bases, with 13 bases remaining between them. The length of the CDR3 is 13 residues. CDR3 protein: CAIKAGDNEKLFF. In DNA form, the CDR3 reads TGTGCCATCAAAGCGGGGGATAATGAAAAACTGTTTTTT.

This rearrangement joins TRBV12-5 to TRBJ2-7, with TRBD2 as a possible D gene (5 bases). The germline gives CDR1 LGHNT, CDR2 FRNRAP. Deletions cut 3 bases from V and 3 bases from J, with 6 bases between. This CDR3 is built from 12 residues. The CDR3, as DNA: TGTGCTAGTGGTTTAGGGAGCTACGAGCAGTACTTC. This translates into CASGLGSYEQYF.

The chain recombines TRBV19 with TRBJ2-5; D ambiguous. Germline assignment: CDR1 LNHDA and CDR2 SQIVND (reference sequence). The CDR3 sequence is 12 residues long. Trimming took 6 bases from V and 3 from J, leaving 8 bases between them. In DNA, the CDR3 is TGTGCCAGTAGCTCGGTCGAAGAGACCCAGTACTTC. This encodes CASSSVEETQYF.

The chain is built from TRBV5-6 and TRBJ2-5; TRBD2 matches at 7 bases. The CDR3 sequence is 17 residues long. Germline values: CDR1 SGHDT, CDR2 YYEEEE. V dropped 0 bases and J dropped 1; count of bases not matched to a gene: 9. CDR3 in DNA: TGTGCCAGCAGCTTGGTATTGCCTAGCGGCGGCCAAGAGACCCAGTACTTC. Amino acids: CASSLVLPSGGQETQYF.

V gene TRBV2 combines with J gene TRBJ2-7, with 9 bases aligning to TRBD2. There are 13 residues in the CDR3. Germline V gene lookup returns CDR1 SNHLY and CDR2 FYNNEI. V gave up 4 bases and J gave up 7 bases; unmatched junction bases: 5. The DNA for the CDR3 is TGTGCCAGCAGTGGTAGCGGGAGTGCGGAGCAGTACTTC. Its translation is CASSGSGSAEQYF.

The genes are TRBV28 and TRBJ1-1; possibly TRBD1 for D (6 bases). V was clipped by 6 bases and J by 4 bases, with 6 bases between them. Germline V gene data show CDR1 as MDHEN and CDR2 as SYDVKM. The CDR3 spans 11 residues. This CDR3 reads CASRQGTEAFF. The CDR3 DNA reads as TGTGCCAGCAGACAGGGCACTGAAGCTTTCTTT.

The rearrangement joins TRBV5-4 to TRBJ2-1, with unresolved D. The CDR3 length is 16 residues. V was pared by 0 bases and J by 0 bases, with 10 bases between. Germline values: CDR1 SGHNT, CDR2 YYREEE (reference sequence). The CDR3 region has the DNA TGTGCCAGCAGCTTGGCCGCATACAGCTCCTACAATGAGCAGTTCTTC. This gives the protein CASSLAAYSSYNEQFF.

V usage is TRBV30 and J usage is TRBJ2-2; 9 bases agree with TRBD1. The length of the CDR3 is 14 residues. The germline CDR1 and CDR2 sequences are GTSNPN and SVGIG (reference sequence). The V and J ends lost 2 bases and 8 bases, in that order; junction bases with no gene match: 6. CDR3 region: CAWSRGQGGGELFF. CDR3 bases: TGTGCCTGGAGTCGGGGACAGGGAGGGGGGGAGCTGTTTTTT.

V usage is TRBV9 and J usage is TRBJ1-2; D uncertain. V dropped 3 bases and J dropped 4 bases, with 7 bases sitting between them. Germline-derived CDR1 and CDR2 are SGDLS and YYNGEE. This CDR3 contains 12 residues. CDR3 DNA: TGTGCCAGCAGCGGGGGAGTCTATGGCTACACCTTC. The encoded protein is CASSGGVYGYTF.

V gene TRBV30 combines with J gene TRBJ1-4; 7 nucleotides align to TRBD1. V lost 2 bases and J lost 4; bases outside the gene matches: 7. Germline loops: CDR1 GTSNPN, CDR2 SVGIG (reference sequence). CDR3 size: 15 residues. CDR3 sequence: CAWSLPGGINEKLFF. DNA of the CDR3: TGTGCCTGGAGTTTACCAGGGGGTATTAATGAAAAACTGTTTTTT.

The chain has TRBV6-1 and TRBJ1-4, with D tentatively TRBD1 (5 bases). This CDR3 is built from 14 residues. V was cut by 6 bases and J by 3 bases, with 11 bases left in between. Per the germline V gene, CDR1 is MNHNS and CDR2 is SASEGT. CDR3 nucleotide sequence: TGTGCCAGCAGGGTAGGGGTATCTAATGAAAAACTGTTTTTT. Its protein is CASRVGVSNEKLFF.

The J gene is TRBJ1-3, the V gene TRBV4-1, with a tentative D call TRBD1 (6 bases). Germline V gene lookup returns CDR1 MGHRA and CDR2 YSYEKL. V was pared by 0 bases and J by 4 bases, with 10 bases between. This CDR3 region has 15 residues. CDR3 in amino acids: CASSQDSGDGNTIYF. DNA of the CDR3: TGCGCCAGCAGCCAAGATTCAGGGGACGGAAACACCATATATTTT.

The CDR3 DNA reads TGTGCCAGTTCGAGGGACAGAAACTACAATGAGCAGTTCTTC. It specifies CASSRDRNYNEQFF. The chain recombines TRBV2 with TRBJ2-1; TRBD1 matches 7 bases. Germline V lookup: CDR1 SNHLY, CDR2 FYNNEI. The CDR3 runs 14 residues. V was pared by 9 bases and J by 3 bases, with 8 bases of the junction left unmatched. Full variable domain (remainder filled in from reference TRBV2 and TRBJ2-1): EPEVTQTPSHQVTQMGQEVILRCVPISNHLYFYWYRQILGQKVEFLVSFYNNEISEKSEIFDDQFSVERPDGSNFTLKIRSTKLEDSAMYFCASSRDRNYNEQFFGPGTRLTVL.

The genes are TRBV29-1 and TRBJ1-2, with D maybe TRBD1 (5 bases). CDR1 is SQVTM and CDR2 is ANQGSEA in the germline V gene. CDR3 size: 13 residues. V lost 4 bases, J lost 1 base, and 10 bases lay in between. CDR3 loop: CSVVTGYNYGYTF. CDR3 bases: TGCAGCGTTGTAACAGGCTATAACTATGGCTACACCTTC.

The CDR3: CASSRIRDSKPGNTIYF. The CDR3 nucleotides read TGTGCCAGTAGTAGAATCCGGGACAGCAAACCCGGAAACACCATATATTTT. This chain joins TRBV19 and TRBJ1-3; TRBD1 aligns across 7 bases. V shed 4 bases, J shed 4 bases, and the junction held 13 bases outside the gene matches. Germline V lookup: CDR1 LNHDA, CDR2 SQIVND (reference sequence). This CDR3 comprises 17 residues.

The rearrangement uses TRBV28 and TRBJ2-3, with 7 bases aligning to TRBD1. This CDR3 is 16 amino acids long. CDR1 is MDHEN and CDR2 is SYDVKM in the germline V gene. The V gene end was trimmed by 6 bases and the J gene end by 2 bases; junction bases not matched to a gene: 11. The CDR3: CASRQTGFIFTDTQYF. CDR3 bases: TGTGCCAGCAGACAGACAGGGTTTATTTTCACAGATACGCAGTATTTT.

The genes are TRBV29-1 and TRBJ2-3; 9 bases are a match to TRBD2. CDR1 is SQVTM, CDR2 ANQGSEA, per germline. CDR3 length: 14 amino acids. V dropped 3 bases and J dropped 2; count of bases not matched to a gene: 3. The CDR3 sequence is CSVDAGGVTDTQYF. The CDR3 bases are TGCAGCGTTGACGCGGGAGGGGTCACAGATACGCAGTATTTT.